The 17 T cell receptor beta chains below all came from one sample that was sequenced in a study of shared clonotypes between healthy human individuals (TCRdb year 2020). Receptor amplification or capture employed the immunoSEQ multiplex PCR assay. Held by TCRdb, this immuneACCESS table contains in-frame sequences only and omits some clones. Under half of the omission traces to an unresolved V gene where checked; the cause of the rest is unknown. The sample table lists more than 1 million clones, approximately 80% of them with a count of one. The ten largest clones add up to approximately 0.5% of the sample. What was sequenced was memory CD4+ T cells from PBMCs. What this sample's cell subset or site label stands for: CD45RA-negative fraction. The receptors originated from a man aged 18 to 30 in good health. Some clones in this sample may be carry-over from other donors' samples.

The rearrangement uses TRBV4-1 and TRBJ1-5, with D unclear. This CDR3 region has 15 residues. Per the germline V gene, CDR1 is MGHRA and CDR2 is YSYEKL. V lost 1 base to trimming and J lost 7 bases, with 14 bases between them. CDR3 nucleotide sequence: TGCGCCAGCAGCCAAGCGGAACAGTCCGGACAGCCCCAGCATTTT. Translated: CASSQAEQSGQPQHF.

V usage is TRBV9 and J usage is TRBJ2-3; tentatively, D is TRBD1 or TRBD2 (7 bases each). The V gene's germline CDR1 is SGDLS and CDR2 YYNGEE. V lost 6 bases to trimming and J lost 4 bases, with 33 bases between them. This CDR3 has 20 amino acids. As DNA, the CDR3 is TGTGCCAGCACCCCCCTGGGGAGGGGGCATCTGTTCTCAAGGGCAGATACGCAGTATTTT. Translating gives CASTPLGRGHLFSRADTQYF. The full variable domain, with the rest looked up from reference TRBV9 and TRBJ2-3, is DSGVTQTPKHLITATGQRVTLRCSPRSGDLSVYWYQQSLDQGLQFLIQYYNGEERAKGNILERFSAQQFPDLHSELNLSSLELGDSALYFCASTPLGRGHLFSRADTQYFGPGTRLTVL.

The chain uses TRBV5-6 and TRBJ2-2; 8 bases match TRBD2. This CDR3 comprises 15 residues. CDR1 and CDR2 from the germline V gene are SGHDT and YYEEEE. The V gene end was trimmed by 4 bases and the J gene end by 6 bases; junction bases not matched to a gene: 8. The CDR3 region is CASSRSGRKAGELFF. The CDR3 DNA is TGTGCCAGCAGCCGGAGCGGGAGAAAGGCCGGGGAGCTGTTTTTT.

The gene calls are TRBV7-2 and TRBJ2-3; the match to TRBD2 covers 12 bases. The CDR3 is made up of 16 amino acids. Germline CDR1 is SGHTA and CDR2 is FQGNSA. J was trimmed by 4 bases and V by 2 bases; bases with no gene match: 4. CDR3 nucleotides: TGTGCCAGCAGCTTAAGACTAGCGGGGGCGCCAGATACGCAGTATTTT. Translation gives CASSLRLAGAPDTQYF.

This clone occurred once. The chain links TRBV18 to TRBJ1-1; 8 bases are shared with TRBD1. Trimming removed 3 bases from V and 4 bases from J; junction bases left unmatched: 7. Germline values: CDR1 KGHSH, CDR2 LQKENI. This CDR3 is 15 amino acids long. The CDR3 loop reads CASSPVLDRGTEAFF. In DNA, the CDR3 is TGTGCCAGCTCACCCGTACTTGACAGGGGCACTGAAGCTTTCTTT.

This chain uses TRBV5-1 with TRBJ1-3, with D possibly TRBD1 on 6 matching bases. Trimming removed 7 bases from V and 0 bases from J, with 17 bases in between. The CDR3 totals 16 residues. CDR1 SGHRS and CDR2 YFSETQ come from the germline V gene. In DNA, the CDR3 is TGCGCCAGCTCCACACGGGGGGCTAACTCTGGAAACACCATATATTTT. Translating gives CASSTRGANSGNTIYF. Full variable domain (missing parts from reference TRBV5-1 and TRBJ1-3): KAGVTQTPRYLIKTRGQQVTLSCSPISGHRSVSWYQQTPGQGLQFLFEYFSETQRNKGNFPGRFSGRQFSNSRSEMNVSTLELGDSALYLCASSTRGANSGNTIYFGEGSWLTVV.

This clone was detected a few times. The chain combines TRBV7-7 with TRBJ2-3; D is perhaps TRBD2 (5 bases). The CDR3 loop spans 13 amino acids. Trimming took 5 bases from V and 5 from J, leaving 11 bases between them. CDR1 is SSHAT, CDR2 FNYEAQ, per germline (reference sequence). The CDR3 sequence: CASSPAEGDTQYF. CDR3 nucleotide sequence: TGTGCCAGCAGCCCAGCTGAGGGAGATACGCAGTATTTT.

This clone was seen a single time. This chain uses TRBV15 with TRBJ2-1, with 7 positions matching TRBD2. Trimming at V came to 3 bases and at J to 0 bases, leaving 2 bases not matched to a gene. The CDR3 is 15 residues long. CDR1 is LNHNV and CDR2 is YYDKDF in the germline V gene (reference sequence). The CDR3 coding sequence is TGTGCCACCAGCAGCGGGAGGAGCTCCTACAATGAGCAGTTCTTC. It is translated as CATSSGRSSYNEQFF.

This chain uses TRBV11-2 with TRBJ1-5, with a weak D call TRBD1 (5 bases). V shed 5 bases and J shed 5 bases, with 16 bases lying between them. From germline, CDR1 is SGHAT and CDR2 FQNNGV. There are 15 residues in the CDR3. The CDR3 spells CASSPSWGIYQPQHF. The CDR3 DNA reads TGTGCCAGCAGCCCTTCTTGGGGGATTTATCAGCCCCAGCATTTT.

Here the CDR3 reads CASTPTGAFNYGYTF. The CDR3 DNA follows: TGTGCCAGTACCCCGACAGGGGCATTTAACTATGGCTACACCTTC. The gene calls are TRBV19 and TRBJ1-2, with 8 nucleotides matching TRBD1. V trimming: 7 bases; J trimming: 1 base; junction bases outside the gene matches: 8. Germline loops: CDR1 LNHDA, CDR2 SQIVND (reference sequence). CDR3 size: 15 residues.

The V gene is TRBV27, the J gene TRBJ2-1, with D maybe TRBD2 (5 bases). Trimming stripped 2 bases from V and 6 bases from J, with 8 bases between. The CDR3 contains 13 residues. Per the germline V gene, CDR1 is MNHEY and CDR2 is SMNVEV (reference sequence). The CDR3 coding sequence is TGTGCCAGCAGTTTACGGACTGCCAATGAGCAGTTCTTC. It specifies CASSLRTANEQFF.

As for this clone: With only one base between it and a far larger clone, this is likely a read error. V and J are TRBV6-5 and TRBJ2-7; TRBD2 matches at 9 bases. Germline assignment: CDR1 MNHEY and CDR2 SVGAGI. The CDR3 totals 14 residues. CDR3 nucleotide sequence: TGTGCCGGCAGCAACATAGCGGGAGCTAACGAGCAGTACTTC. Translated, it gives CAGSNIAGANEQYF.

J is TRBJ1-1 and V is TRBV7-2, with 9 bases fitting TRBD1. Germline trimming cut 7 bases from V and 2 bases from J; bases unmatched to any gene: 5. Germline CDR1 SGHTA, CDR2 FQGNSA. The CDR3 has 14 residues. The CDR3 coding sequence is TGTGCCAGCATCTCGGGACAGGGTAACACTGAAGCTTTCTTT. This gives the protein CASISGQGNTEAFF.

The chain carries TRBV15 and TRBJ2-3, with D possibly matching TRBD2 (5 bases). CDR3 size: 17 residues. Per germline, CDR1 LNHNV and CDR2 YYDKDF (reference sequence). V lost 0 bases and J lost 3, with 16 bases in between. The CDR3 spells CATSRDYGVGGTDTQYF. In nucleotides, the CDR3 is TGTGCCACCAGCAGAGATTACGGGGTCGGAGGAACAGATACGCAGTATTTT.

This chain connects TRBV2 to TRBJ2-5, with D possibly being TRBD2 (6 bases). CDR1 and CDR2 from the germline V gene are SNHLY and FYNNEI. The CDR3 loop spans 13 amino acids. The V gene lost 4 bases and the J gene lost 8 bases, with 14 bases spanning the gap. As DNA, the CDR3 is TGTGCCAGCAGTGCTCGGCGGGGTGGCACCCAGTACTTC. It translates to CASSARRGGTQYF.

V usage is TRBV7-2 and J usage is TRBJ2-7; 7 bases align to TRBD1. Germline CDR1 and CDR2: SGHTA and FQGNSA. The CDR3 runs to 16 residues. V was pared by 5 bases and J by 1 base, with 11 bases of the junction left unmatched. The CDR3: CASSIPTGTQSYEQYF. CDR3 in DNA: TGTGCCAGCAGCATCCCGACAGGGACCCAATCCTACGAGCAGTACTTC. The full variable domain, rest sourced from reference TRBV7-2 and TRBJ2-7, is GAGVSQSPSNKVTEKGKDVELRCDPISGHTALYWYRQSLGQGLEFLIYFQGNSAPDKSGLPSDRFSAERTGGSVSTLTIQRTQQEDSAVYLCASSIPTGTQSYEQYFGPGTRLTVT.

The CDR3 sequence: CASRAAYSNQPQHF. In DNA form, the CDR3 reads TGTGCCAGCAGGGCAGCCTATAGCAATCAGCCCCAGCATTTT. This chain joins TRBV6-1 and TRBJ1-5; D is undetermined. The CDR3 is made up of 14 amino acids. The germline V gene encodes CDR1 MNHNS and CDR2 SASEGT. Trimming took 6 bases from V and 0 from J, leaving 9 bases between them.